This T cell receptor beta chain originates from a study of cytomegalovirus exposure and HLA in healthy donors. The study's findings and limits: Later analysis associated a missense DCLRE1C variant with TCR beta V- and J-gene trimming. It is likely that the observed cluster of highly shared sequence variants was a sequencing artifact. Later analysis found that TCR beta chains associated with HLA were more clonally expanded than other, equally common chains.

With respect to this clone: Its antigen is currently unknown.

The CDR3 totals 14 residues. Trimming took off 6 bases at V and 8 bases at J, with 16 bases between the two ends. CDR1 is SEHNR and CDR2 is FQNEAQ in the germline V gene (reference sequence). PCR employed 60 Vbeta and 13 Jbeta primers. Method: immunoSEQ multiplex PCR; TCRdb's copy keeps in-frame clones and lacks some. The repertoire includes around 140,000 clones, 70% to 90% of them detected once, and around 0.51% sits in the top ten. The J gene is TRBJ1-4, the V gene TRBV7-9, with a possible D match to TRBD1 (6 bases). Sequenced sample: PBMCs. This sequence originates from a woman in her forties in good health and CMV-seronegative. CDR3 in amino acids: CASRPTGTQEKLFF. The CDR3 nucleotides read TGTGCCAGCAGGCCAACAGGGACGCAAGAAAAACTGTTTTTT.